This T cell receptor (beta chain) was retrieved from a study of shared clonotypes between healthy human individuals. Study at large: Each donor had three CD4 naive, three CD4 memory, two CD8 naive and one CD8 memory plate. Study-wide results and caveats: Incomplete sequencing of sorted subsets was indicated by rarefaction despite large depth. Sharing across four donors was highest in naive CD4 (approximately 5%) and lowest in memory CD8 (0.4%).

Naive CD8 populations comprised CD45RO-negative cells positively selected for CCR7, excluding terminally differentiated effector memory CD45RA+ cells. CDR3 size: 14 residues. V lost 2 bases and J lost 1, with 8 bases in between. Per the germline V gene, CDR1 is MDHEN and CDR2 is SYDVKM. As to this clone: As yet, its antigen is unknown.

Only in-frame clones appear in the TCRdb table, and some are missing; sequencing was by immunoSEQ multiplex PCR. The sample carries roughly 2.1 million clones, approximately 94% recorded once. The chain combines TRBV28 with TRBJ1-1; a possible D gene is TRBD1 (5 bases). The receptor's source is a man aged 18 to 30 in good health. Some clones in this sample may be carry-over from other donors' samples. Sequenced input: naive CD8+ T cells from PBMCs. In nucleotides, the CDR3 is TGTGCCAGCAGTTTAGGGGGGACGAACACTGAAGCTTTCTTT. Protein product: CASSLGGTNTEAFF. Based on the CDR3 plus reference TRBV28 and TRBJ1-1, the full variable domain is DVKVTQSSRYLVKRTGEKVFLECVQDMDHENMFWYRQDPGLGLRLIYFSYDVKMKEKGDIPEGYSVSREKKERFSLILESASTNQTSMYLCASSLGGTNTEAFFGQGTRLTVV.